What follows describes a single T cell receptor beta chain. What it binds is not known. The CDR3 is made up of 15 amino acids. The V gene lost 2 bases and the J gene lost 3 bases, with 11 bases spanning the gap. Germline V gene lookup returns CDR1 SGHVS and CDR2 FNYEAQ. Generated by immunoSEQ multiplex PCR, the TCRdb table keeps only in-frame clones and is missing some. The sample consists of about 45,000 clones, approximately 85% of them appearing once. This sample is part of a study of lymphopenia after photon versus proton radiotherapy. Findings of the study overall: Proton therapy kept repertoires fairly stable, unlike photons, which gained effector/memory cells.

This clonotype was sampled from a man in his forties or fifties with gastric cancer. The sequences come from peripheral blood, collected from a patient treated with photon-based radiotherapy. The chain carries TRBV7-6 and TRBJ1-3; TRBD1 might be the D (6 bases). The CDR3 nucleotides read TGTGCCAGCAGCTTACTCACAGGGAATGGAAACACCATATATTTT. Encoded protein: CASSLLTGNGNTIYF. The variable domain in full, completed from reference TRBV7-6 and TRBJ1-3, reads GAGVSQSPRYKVTKRGQDVALRCDPISGHVSLYWYRQALGQGPEFLTYFNYEAQQDKSGLPNDRFSAERPEGSISTLTIQRTEQRDSAMYRCASSLLTGNGNTIYFGEGSWLTVV.